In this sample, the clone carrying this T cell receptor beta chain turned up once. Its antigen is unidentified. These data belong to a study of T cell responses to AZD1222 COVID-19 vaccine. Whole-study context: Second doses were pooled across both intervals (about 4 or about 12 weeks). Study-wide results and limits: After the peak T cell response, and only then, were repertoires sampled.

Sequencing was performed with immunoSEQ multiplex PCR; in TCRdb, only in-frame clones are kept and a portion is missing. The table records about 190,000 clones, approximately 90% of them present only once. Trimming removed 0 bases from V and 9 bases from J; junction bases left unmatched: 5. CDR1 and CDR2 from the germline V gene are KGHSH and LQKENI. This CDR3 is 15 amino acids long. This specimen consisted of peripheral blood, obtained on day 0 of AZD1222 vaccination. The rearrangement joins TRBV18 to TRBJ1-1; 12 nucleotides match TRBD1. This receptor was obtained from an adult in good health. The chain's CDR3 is CASSPPYGTGGQAFF. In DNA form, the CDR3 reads TGTGCCAGCTCACCACCTTATGGGACAGGGGGCCAAGCTTTCTTT.